A single sample gave rise to the 19 T cell receptor beta chains below, sequenced in a study of blood T cell repertoires in COVID-19. The repertoire was sequenced with immunoSEQ multiplex PCR; TCRdb's copy has only in-frame clones and lacks some. Here the sample spans roughly 73,000 clones, 88% being singletons. The material sequenced was peripheral blood. Receptors were obtained from a human donor in a cohort sampled during active COVID-19.

This clone was counted a single time. The V and J genes are TRBV6-5 and TRBJ2-3, with 9 nucleotides matching TRBD2. After removal of 7 bases from V and 3 bases from J, the junction contained 8 bases not matched to a gene. This CDR3 is built from 15 residues. Germline assignment: CDR1 MNHEY and CDR2 SVGAGI. The CDR3 sequence: CASTRLAVGTDTQYF. The CDR3 coding sequence is TGTGCCAGCACCCGACTAGCGGTAGGAACAGATACGCAGTATTTT.

The V call is TRBV24-1, the J call TRBJ2-5; weak D call: TRBD2 (6 bases). CDR1 KGHDR and CDR2 SFDVKD come from the germline V gene. V was clipped by 4 bases and J by 2 bases, with 19 bases between them. The CDR3 runs to 17 residues. The CDR3 spells CATSDRNPDYKQETQYF. CDR3 in DNA: TGTGCCACCAGTGACCGAAATCCGGACTACAAGCAAGAGACCCAGTACTTC.

This rearrangement joins TRBV6-6 to TRBJ2-1, with 15 bases aligning to TRBD2. CDR1 MNHNY and CDR2 SVGAGI come from the germline V gene (reference sequence). The CDR3 runs 18 residues. V lost 5 bases and J lost 7; bases outside the gene matches: 12. The CDR3 DNA is TGTGCCAGCAGTCCTGGACTAGCGGGAGGGCCCGGGTGGAATGAGCAGTTCTTC. Amino acid sequence: CASSPGLAGGPGWNEQFF.

The chain couples TRBV28 to TRBJ2-1, with 14 bases that match TRBD2. Germline-derived CDR1 and CDR2 are MDHEN and SYDVKM. The CDR3 runs to 17 residues. V trimming: 5 bases; J trimming: 4 bases; junction bases outside the gene matches: 7. For the CDR3, the DNA is TGTGCCAGCAGTCCGATAGGACTAGCGGGAGGATACAATGAGCAGTTCTTC. Its translation is CASSPIGLAGGYNEQFF.

The chain links TRBV7-3 to TRBJ1-1; 8 bases match TRBD1. The CDR3 is made up of 16 amino acids. Trimming cost V 1 base and J 4 bases; bases outside gene matches: 8. Germline V gives CDR1 SGHTA, CDR2 FQGTGA. The CDR3 sequence: CASSLKGQGARTEAFF. The CDR3 DNA reads as TGTGCCAGCAGCTTAAAGGGCCAGGGGGCGCGCACTGAAGCTTTCTTT.

This sequence joins TRBV9 and TRBJ2-7; unclear D gene. V lost 0 bases to trimming and J lost 5 bases, with 9 bases between them. The CDR3 sequence is 13 residues long. Germline lookup yields CDR1 SGDLS and CDR2 YYNGEE. The CDR3 DNA sequence: TGTGCCAGCAGCGTAGGAGTTGCCAACGAGCAGTACTTC. Its translation is CASSVGVANEQYF.

Here the CDR3 reads CASSQDLASGSWSEQFF. The CDR3 DNA sequence: TGCGCCAGCAGCCAAGATCTGGCTAGCGGCTCTTGGAGTGAGCAGTTCTTC. This sequence joins TRBV4-1 and TRBJ2-1; 7 bases align to TRBD2. This CDR3 comprises 17 residues. Germline V gene sequence: CDR1 MGHRA, CDR2 YSYEKL. The V segment lost 0 bases and the J segment 9 bases; nucleotides outside the gene matches: 14.

The chain employs TRBV9 and TRBJ1-2, with D tentatively TRBD1 (5 bases). Trimming shortened V by 3 bases and J by 6 bases, and 18 bases separated the two germline ends. Germline CDR1 SGDLS, CDR2 YYNGEE. CDR3 size: 15 residues. CDR3 region: CASSAGSGWGDGYTF. DNA of the CDR3: TGTGCCAGCAGCGCAGGGTCAGGGTGGGGGGATGGCTACACCTTC.

V is TRBV6-5 and J is TRBJ2-5, with 12 bases lining up with TRBD2. J gave up 5 bases and V 8 bases, and 9 bases lay outside the gene matches. The CDR3 is 15 amino acids. Germline V gene lookup returns CDR1 MNHEY and CDR2 SVGAGI. CDR3 coding DNA: TGTGCCAGCGCTAAGACTAGCGGGGGAGGTGAGACCCAGTACTTC. Encoded protein: CASAKTSGGGETQYF.

The V call is TRBV7-7, the J call TRBJ2-3; 9 bases line up with TRBD2. Trimming at V came to 5 bases and at J to 1 base, leaving 4 bases not matched to a gene. Germline CDR1 is SSHAT and CDR2 is FNYEAQ (reference sequence). This CDR3 spans 15 amino acids. The CDR3: CASSASGMGTDTQYF. CDR3 DNA sequence: TGTGCCAGCAGCGCTAGCGGGATGGGCACAGATACGCAGTATTTT.

This clone was picked up a small number of times. The chain links TRBV2 to TRBJ2-1, with 12 bases aligning to TRBD2. The CDR3 consists of 15 residues. V gave up 4 bases and J gave up 4 bases; unmatched junction bases: 2. Germline CDR1 SNHLY, CDR2 FYNNEI. The DNA for the CDR3 is TGTGCCAGCAGTGGAGGACTAGCGGGGTACAATGAGCAGTTCTTC. This translates into CASSGGLAGYNEQFF.

The V gene is TRBV28, the J gene TRBJ1-2; D is unresolved. This CDR3 is 13 amino acids long. Germline CDR1 and CDR2: MDHEN and SYDVKM. Trimming shortened V by 6 bases and J by 4 bases, and 12 bases separated the two germline ends. CDR3 in amino acids: CASSSELLYGYTF. The CDR3 DNA is TGTGCCAGCAGCTCCGAACTTCTCTATGGCTACACCTTC.

The CDR3: CASSQGGLPYGYTF. CDR3 DNA: TGTGCCAGCAGCCAAGGGGGCTTGCCATATGGCTACACCTTC. The V call is TRBV3-1 (or the pseudogene TRBV3-2), the J call TRBJ1-2; possibly TRBD1 for D (5 bases). V lost 1 base and J lost 5, with 11 bases in between. This CDR3 is built from 14 residues. Germline values: CDR1 LGHDT, CDR2 YNNKEL (reference sequence).

The V and J genes are TRBV4-1 and TRBJ2-7; 13 positions agree with TRBD2. The CDR3 extends over 16 amino acids. Germline V gene sequence: CDR1 MGHRA, CDR2 YSYEKL. The trim removed 2 bases at V and 6 bases at J, leaving 7 bases unmatched. The CDR3 loop is CASSQQTSGRASEQYV. In DNA, the CDR3 is TGCGCCAGCAGCCAACAAACTAGCGGGAGGGCCTCCGAGCAGTACGTC.

The rearrangement joins TRBV6-5 to TRBJ2-7, with D tentatively TRBD1 (6 bases). With 4 bases removed from V and 5 bases from J, the gap between germline ends came to 9 bases. Germline lookup yields CDR1 MNHEY and CDR2 SVGAGI. The CDR3 is 12 amino acids. CDR3 residues: CASSSDRNEQYF. CDR3 coding DNA: TGTGCCAGCAGTTCCGACAGGAACGAGCAGTACTTC.

J is TRBJ2-2 and V is TRBV5-4; 8 bases are shared with TRBD2. The trim removed 3 bases at V and 7 bases at J, leaving 17 bases unmatched. The CDR3 length is 18 residues. Germline V lookup: CDR1 SGHNT, CDR2 YYREEE (reference sequence). The CDR3 DNA reads as TGTGCCAGCAGCTCCGGATCCGTTGCGGGAGGCCGGCACGGGGAGCTGTTTTTT. It yields the protein CASSSGSVAGGRHGELFF. Filled out from reference TRBV5-4 and TRBJ2-2, the complete variable domain reads ETGVTQSPTHLIKTRGQQVTLRCSSQSGHNTVSWYQQALGQGPQFIFQYYREEENGRGNFPPRFSGLQFPNYSSELNVNALELDDSALYLCASSSGSVAGGRHGELFFGEGSRLTVL.

The chain carries TRBV2 and TRBJ2-1, with no clear D. Germline CDR1 reads SNHLY; CDR2 reads FYNNEI. Trimming took off 3 bases at V and 8 bases at J, with 11 bases between the two ends. This CDR3 spans 13 amino acids. This CDR3 reads CASSDRGGDEQFF. The DNA for the CDR3 is TGTGCCAGCAGTGATCGCGGTGGAGATGAGCAGTTCTTC.

CDR3 amino acids: CASKTIDGYNEQFF. As DNA, the CDR3 is TGTGCCAGTAAAACTATCGACGGGTACAATGAGCAGTTCTTC. The chain combines TRBV19 with TRBJ2-1; D unresolved. Trimming cost V 7 bases and J 4 bases, with 14 bases left between them. The CDR3 has 14 residues. Germline CDR1 LNHDA, CDR2 SQIVND (reference sequence).

The chain is built from TRBV28 and TRBJ2-7; a possible D gene is TRBD1 (6 bases). This CDR3 is 13 amino acids long. CDR1 and CDR2 from the germline V gene are MDHEN and SYDVKM. The germline V and J ends were trimmed by 5 bases and 3 bases, with 11 bases remaining between them. The CDR3 is CASSITGIYEQYF. The CDR3, as DNA: TGTGCCAGCAGTATCACAGGGATCTACGAGCAGTACTTC.